Reported below is one T cell receptor beta chain. The antigen is unknown. The V gene lost 10 bases and the J gene lost 2 bases, with 20 bases spanning the gap. The CDR3 spans 15 residues. Germline values: CDR1 SNHLY, CDR2 FYNNEI. This record comes from a study of cytomegalovirus exposure and HLA in healthy donors. Broader study findings: The productive fraction for most TCR beta V segments was about 87% or about 30% in an earlier analysis. Presence/absence comparisons presumed near-even sequencing depth among donors. As a later analysis revealed, most CMV-associated TCR beta chains appeared HLA-restricted. The study flagged about 150 TCR beta chains as cytomegalovirus-associated.

The PCR used 60 Vbeta and 13 Jbeta primers. TCRdb keeps only in-frame clones here, not all; method: immunoSEQ multiplex PCR. The sample yields roughly 76,000 clones, 70% to 80% seen once. The chain links TRBV2 to TRBJ1-1; weak D call: TRBD1 (5 bases). This clonotype originated in a man aged 25-40 years in good health and CMV-seronegative. Sequenced: PBMCs. In DNA form, the CDR3 reads TGTGCCATCTTGGGCCCCCCAGGGCTCAACACTGAAGCTTTCTTT. As protein: CAILGPPGLNTEAFF.